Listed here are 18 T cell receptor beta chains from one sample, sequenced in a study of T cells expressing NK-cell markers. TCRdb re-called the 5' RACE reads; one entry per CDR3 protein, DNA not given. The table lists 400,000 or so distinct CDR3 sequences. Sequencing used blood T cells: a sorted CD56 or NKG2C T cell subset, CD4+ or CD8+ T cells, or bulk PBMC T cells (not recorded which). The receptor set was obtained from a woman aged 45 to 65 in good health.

CDR3: CASSQLPAGYTGELFF. V is TRBV4-1 and J is TRBJ2-2; TCRdb names TRBD2, which stays unverified in the absence of DNA. The CDR3 sequence is 16 residues long. Germline CDR1 reads MGHRA; CDR2 reads YSYEKL.

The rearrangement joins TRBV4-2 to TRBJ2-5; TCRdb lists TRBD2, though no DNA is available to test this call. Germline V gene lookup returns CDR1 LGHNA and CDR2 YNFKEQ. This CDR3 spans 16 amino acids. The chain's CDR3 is CASSQALAGSQETQYF.

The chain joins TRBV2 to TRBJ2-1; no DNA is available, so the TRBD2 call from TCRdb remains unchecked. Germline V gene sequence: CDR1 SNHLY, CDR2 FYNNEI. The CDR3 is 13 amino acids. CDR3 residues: CASSEQGGRVQFF. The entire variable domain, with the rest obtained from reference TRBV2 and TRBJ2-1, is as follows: EPEVTQTPSHQVTQMGQEVILRCVPISNHLYFYWYRQILGQKVEFLVSFYNNEISEKSEIFDDQFSVERPDGSNFTLKIRSTKLEDSAMYFCASSEQGGRVQFFGPGTRLTVL.

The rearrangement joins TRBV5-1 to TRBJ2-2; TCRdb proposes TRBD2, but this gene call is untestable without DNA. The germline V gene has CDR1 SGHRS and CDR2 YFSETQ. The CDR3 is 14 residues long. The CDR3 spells CASSRGGNTGELFF.

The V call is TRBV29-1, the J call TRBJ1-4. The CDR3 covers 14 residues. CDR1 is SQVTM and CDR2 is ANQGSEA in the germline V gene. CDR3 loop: CSVESWEESEKLFF.

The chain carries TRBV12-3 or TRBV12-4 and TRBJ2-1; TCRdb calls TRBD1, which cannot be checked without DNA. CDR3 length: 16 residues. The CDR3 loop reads CASSLNKSPGADEQFF.

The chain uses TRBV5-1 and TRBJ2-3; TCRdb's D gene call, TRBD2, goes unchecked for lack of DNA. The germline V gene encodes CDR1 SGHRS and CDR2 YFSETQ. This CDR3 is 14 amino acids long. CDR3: CASRLSGYTDTQYF.

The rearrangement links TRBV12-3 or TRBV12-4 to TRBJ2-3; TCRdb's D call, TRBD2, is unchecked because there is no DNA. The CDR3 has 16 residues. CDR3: CASSKTSGRRADTQYF.

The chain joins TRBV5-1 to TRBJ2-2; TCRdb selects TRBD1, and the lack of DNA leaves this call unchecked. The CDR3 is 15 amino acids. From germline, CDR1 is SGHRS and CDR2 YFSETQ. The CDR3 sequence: CASSLGHLNTGELFF. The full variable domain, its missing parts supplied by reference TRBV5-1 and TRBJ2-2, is KAGVTQTPRYLIKTRGQQVTLSCSPISGHRSVSWYQQTPGQGLQFLFEYFSETQRNKGNFPGRFSGRQFSNSRSEMNVSTLELGDSALYLCASSLGHLNTGELFFGEGSRLTVL.

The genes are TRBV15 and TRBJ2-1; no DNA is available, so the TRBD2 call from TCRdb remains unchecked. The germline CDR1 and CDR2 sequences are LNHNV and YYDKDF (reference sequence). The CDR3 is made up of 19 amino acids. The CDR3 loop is CATSRAGTSGGNRGFEQFF.

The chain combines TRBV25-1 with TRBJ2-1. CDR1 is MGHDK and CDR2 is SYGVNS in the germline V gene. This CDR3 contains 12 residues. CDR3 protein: CASSEVPTEQFF.

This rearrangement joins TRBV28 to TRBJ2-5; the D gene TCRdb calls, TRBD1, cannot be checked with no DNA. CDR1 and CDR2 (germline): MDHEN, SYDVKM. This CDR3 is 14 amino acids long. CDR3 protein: CASSRKQGQETQYF.

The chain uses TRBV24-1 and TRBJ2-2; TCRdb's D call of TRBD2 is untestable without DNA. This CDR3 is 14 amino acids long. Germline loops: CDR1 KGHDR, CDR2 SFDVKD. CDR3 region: CATSGGASTGELFF.

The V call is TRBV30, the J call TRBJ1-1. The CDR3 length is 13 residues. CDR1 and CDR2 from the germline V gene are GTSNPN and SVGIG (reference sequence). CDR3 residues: CAADRTVNTEAFF. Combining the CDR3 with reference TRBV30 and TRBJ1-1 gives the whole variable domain SQTIHQWPATLVQPVGSPLSLECTVEGTSNPNLYWYRQAAGRGLQLLFYSVGIGQISSEVPQNLSASRPQDRQFILSSKKLLLSDSGFYLCAADRTVNTEAFFGQGTRLTVV.

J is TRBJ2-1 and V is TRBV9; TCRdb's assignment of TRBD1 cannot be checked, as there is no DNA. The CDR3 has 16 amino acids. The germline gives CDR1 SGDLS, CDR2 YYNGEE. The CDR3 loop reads CASSVEPVGRQMKQFF.

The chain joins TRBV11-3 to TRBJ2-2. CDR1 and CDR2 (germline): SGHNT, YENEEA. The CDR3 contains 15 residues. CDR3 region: CASSLAASNTGELFF.

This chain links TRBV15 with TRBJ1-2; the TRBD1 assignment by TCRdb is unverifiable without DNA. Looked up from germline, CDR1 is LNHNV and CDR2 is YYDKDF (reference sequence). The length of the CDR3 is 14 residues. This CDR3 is CATSSGTEGQGYTF.

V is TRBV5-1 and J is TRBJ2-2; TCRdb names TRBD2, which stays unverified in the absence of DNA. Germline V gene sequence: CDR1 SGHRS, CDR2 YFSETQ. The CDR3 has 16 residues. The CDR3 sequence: CASSLAGLGLTGELFF.